This TCR beta chain originates from a study of regulatory T cells in long-lasting Graves disease. In the study overall: Graves' patients, diagnosed recently, had received antithyroid drugs under 3 months.

Stated time point: newly diagnosed GD, antithyroid drugs for less than 3 months. The TCR library was made from RNA extracted from PBMCs. All patients originated from an endocrinology department located in Xi'an, China. Construction of the TCR beta libraries employed iRepertoire HTBI primers in conjunction with Arm-PCR of CDR3 regions. TCRdb itself ran the multiplex PCR reads through MiXCR, one entry per CDR3 protein. In the table there are roughly 500,000 distinct CDR3 sequences, roughly 14% of which are singletons. Germline V gene data show CDR1 as SEHNR and CDR2 as FQNEAQ (reference sequence). The CDR3 is 16 amino acids. Trimming cost V 1 base and J 2 bases; bases outside gene matches: 7. Another study also made use of these data, one on T cells in Graves' hyperthyroidism and ophthalmopathy. That investigation notes: Also found in blood were most expanded thyroid clonotypes above 0.001.

The source of this sequence is a man younger than 45 with Graves disease. The chain recombines TRBV7-9 with TRBJ2-7, with 8 bases matching TRBD2. The sample was peripheral blood mononuclear cells (PBMCs), taken at new diagnosis, from a patient treated with antithyroid drugs. The CDR3 DNA follows: TGTGCCAGCAGCTTAGTGATAGCGGGGTTGCCCTACGAGCAGTACTTC. It translates to CASSLVIAGLPYEQYF.